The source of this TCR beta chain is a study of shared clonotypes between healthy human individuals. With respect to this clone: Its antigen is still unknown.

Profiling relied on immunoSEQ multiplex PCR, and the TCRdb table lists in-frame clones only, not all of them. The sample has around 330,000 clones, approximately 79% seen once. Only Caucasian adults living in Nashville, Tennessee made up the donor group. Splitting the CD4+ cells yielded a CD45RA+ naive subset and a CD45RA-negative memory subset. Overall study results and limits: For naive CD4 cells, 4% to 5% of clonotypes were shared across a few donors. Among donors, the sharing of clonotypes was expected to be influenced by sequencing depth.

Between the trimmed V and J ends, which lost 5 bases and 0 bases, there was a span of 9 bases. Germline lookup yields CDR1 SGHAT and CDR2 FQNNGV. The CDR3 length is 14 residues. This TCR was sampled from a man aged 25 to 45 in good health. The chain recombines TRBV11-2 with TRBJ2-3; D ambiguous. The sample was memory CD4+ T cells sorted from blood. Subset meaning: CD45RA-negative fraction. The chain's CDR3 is CASSPRPSTDTQYF. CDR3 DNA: TGTGCCAGCAGCCCGCGACCAAGCACAGATACGCAGTATTTT.